The 24 T cell receptor beta chains given below trace back to one sample, sequenced in a study of cytomegalovirus exposure and HLA in healthy donors. Researchers ran the PCR with 60 Vbeta and 13 Jbeta primers. Data came from immunoSEQ multiplex PCR; TCRdb stores just in-frame clones and leaves some out. The data show 230,000 or so clones, 80% to 95% seen once. The sequencing input was PBMCs. These receptors came from a girl under 10 years old in good health and CMV-seronegative.

This rearrangement joins TRBV21-1 to TRBJ2-5; the table gives TRBD1 as D, unverified against the DNA. TRBV21-1 is noted as a pseudogene. The CDR3 is made up of 15 amino acids. The CDR3 sequence is CASSMTGTTKETQYF. CDR3 nucleotides: TGTGCCAGCAGCATGACCGGGACAACAAAAGAGACCCAGTACTTC.

The chain uses TRBV23-1 and TRBJ1-5; 8 nucleotides align to TRBD1. TRBV23-1 belongs to the ORF category, with a function that is uncertain. The CDR3 spans 14 residues. V was pared by 3 bases and J by 5 bases, with 3 bases of the junction left unmatched. The CDR3 loop is CASSQDRVDQPQHF. The DNA for the CDR3 is TGCGCCAGCAGTCAGGACAGGGTGGATCAGCCCCAGCATTTT.

This clone has only one observation. The CDR3 DNA is TGCACCAGCAGCCAGTTTCGAGAAGAGACCCAGTACTTC. This sequence encodes CTSSQFREETQYF. J is TRBJ2-5 and V is TRBV1; the DNA was not used to check the table's D call, TRBD2. TRBV1 constitutes a pseudogene. The CDR3 is 13 amino acids.

V usage is TRBV9 and J usage is TRBJ2-1; D is perhaps TRBD1 (6 bases). Trimming removed 0 bases at V and 2 bases at J, with 9 bases between. Germline assignment: CDR1 SGDLS and CDR2 YYNGEE. The CDR3 length is 15 residues. The CDR3 region is CASSVETGTYNEQFF. The CDR3 nucleotides are TGTGCCAGCAGCGTAGAAACAGGGACCTACAATGAGCAGTTCTTC.

The V call is TRBV10-3, the J call TRBJ1-2, with D unresolved. The ends were cut back, 10 bases at V and 0 bases at J, with 18 bases in the middle. The CDR3 length is 15 residues. Germline V gene sequence: CDR1 ENHRY, CDR2 SYGVKD. The CDR3 is CATVTGAATNYGYTF. The CDR3, as DNA: TGTGCCACCGTAACCGGCGCGGCGACTAACTATGGCTACACCTTC.

The CDR3 DNA reads TGTGCCAGCAGCCCCATACCCCGGCAGGGTCTCAGTGAAAAACTGTTTTTT. It yields the protein CASSPIPRQGLSEKLFF. The V and J genes are TRBV7-3 and TRBJ1-4, with D maybe TRBD1 (5 bases). The V end was cut by 5 bases, the J end by 7 bases, with 23 bases between. The V gene's germline CDR1 is SGHTA and CDR2 FQGTGA. This CDR3 spans 17 amino acids.

The CDR3 reads CASGLGTSGSLNEQFF. In nucleotides, the CDR3 is TGTGCTAGTGGTTTGGGGACTAGCGGGAGTCTCAATGAGCAGTTCTTC. The gene calls are TRBV12-5 and TRBJ2-1; 13 bases are shared with TRBD2. The CDR3 has 16 residues. V dropped 1 base and J dropped 6; count of bases not matched to a gene: 3. CDR1 is LGHNT and CDR2 is FRNRAP in the germline V gene.

In nucleotides, the CDR3 is TGCGCCAGCAGCTCCCGGGGTATCAATGAGCAGTTCTTC. Translation: CASSSRGINEQFF. The chain combines TRBV5-1 with TRBJ2-1, with a tentative D call TRBD2 (5 bases). V dropped 3 bases and J dropped 6 bases, with 10 bases sitting between them. This CDR3 region has 13 residues. CDR1 and CDR2 from the germline V gene are SGHRS and YFSETQ.

The genes are TRBV5-4 and TRBJ2-1; unclear D gene. The germline V gene encodes CDR1 SGHNT and CDR2 YYREEE (reference sequence). Trimming shortened V by 0 bases and J by 9 bases, and 13 bases separated the two germline ends. The CDR3 length is 14 residues. Written as DNA, the CDR3 is TGTGCCAGCAGCTTGGTACCGGGTGATACTGAGCAGTTCTTC. This translates into CASSLVPGDTEQFF.

This sequence joins TRBV30 and TRBJ1-2, with a tentative D call TRBD1 (5 bases). Germline assignment: CDR1 GTSNPN and CDR2 SVGIG (reference sequence). This CDR3 region has 14 residues. The V gene lost 0 bases and the J gene lost 4 bases, with 12 bases spanning the gap. CDR3 sequence: CAWSVSLGPYGYTF. The CDR3 DNA sequence: TGTGCCTGGAGTGTAAGTCTGGGGCCCTATGGCTACACCTTC. Variable domain in full (rest from reference TRBV30 and TRBJ1-2): SQTIHQWPATLVQPVGSPLSLECTVEGTSNPNLYWYRQAAGRGLQLLFYSVGIGQISSEVPQNLSASRPQDRQFILSSKKLLLSDSGFYLCAWSVSLGPYGYTFGSGTRLTVV.

V gene TRBV2 combines with J gene TRBJ1-1; no definite D call. V dropped 8 bases and J dropped 4 bases, with 11 bases sitting between them. Per the germline V gene, CDR1 is SNHLY and CDR2 is FYNNEI. The CDR3 is made up of 12 amino acids. Here the CDR3 reads CASGGIVTEAFF. The CDR3 region has the DNA TGTGCCAGCGGCGGGATCGTCACTGAAGCTTTCTTT. The variable domain in full, completed from reference TRBV2 and TRBJ1-1, reads EPEVTQTPSHQVTQMGQEVILRCVPISNHLYFYWYRQILGQKVEFLVSFYNNEISEKSEIFDDQFSVERPDGSNFTLKIRSTKLEDSAMYFCASGGIVTEAFFGQGTRLTVV.

The J gene is TRBJ1-6, the V gene TRBV5-4; possibly TRBD1 for D (5 bases). CDR1 and CDR2 (germline): SGHNT, YYREEE (reference sequence). V was trimmed by 1 base and J by 7 bases, leaving 12 bases between them. This CDR3 comprises 15 residues. CDR3 region: CASSLSGQANSPLHF. CDR3 DNA: TGTGCCAGCAGCTTGTCAGGGCAAGCAAATTCACCCCTCCACTTT.

The rearrangement joins TRBV6-1 to TRBJ1-1; D gene ambiguous. Trimming stripped 2 bases from V and 1 base from J, with 11 bases between. The CDR3 covers 15 residues. Germline assignment: CDR1 MNHNS and CDR2 SASEGT. CDR3 in DNA: TGTGCCAGCAGTGAAAGTCGGGGATGGAACACTGAAGCTTTCTTT. Translated: CASSESRGWNTEAFF.

This clone was observed a single time. The rearrangement uses TRBV6-5 and TRBJ1-1; 7 nucleotides agree with TRBD1. This CDR3 is 15 amino acids long. J was trimmed by 4 bases and V by 0 bases; bases with no gene match: 5. Germline lookup yields CDR1 MNHEY and CDR2 SVGAGI. CDR3 nucleotide sequence: TGTGCCAGCAGTTACTCGTCAGGGGGTGGCACTGAAGCTTTCTTT. It codes for CASSYSSGGGTEAFF.

This clone was found once. The chain carries TRBV5-6 and TRBJ2-7; TRBD1 matches 11 bases. Trimming cost V 5 bases and J 4 bases; bases outside gene matches: 5. The CDR3 spans 14 residues. Germline assignment: CDR1 SGHDT and CDR2 YYEEEE. DNA of the CDR3: TGTGCCAGCAGTCATGGGACAGGGGGATACGAGCAGTACTTC. The encoded protein is CASSHGTGGYEQYF.

This chain joins TRBV9 and TRBJ2-2; 7 positions match TRBD2. This CDR3 region has 14 residues. V lost 3 bases and J lost 4; bases outside the gene matches: 3. Germline V lookup: CDR1 SGDLS, CDR2 YYNGEE. The DNA of the CDR3 is TGTGCCAGCAGCGCACTAGCGAGCACCGGGGAGCTGTTTTTT. Encoded protein: CASSALASTGELFF.

The chain carries TRBV28 and TRBJ1-3, with 8 bases fitting TRBD1. The CDR3 totals 13 residues. J was trimmed by 2 bases and V by 6 bases; bases with no gene match: 0. Per germline, CDR1 MDHEN and CDR2 SYDVKM. The CDR3 spells CASRGQAGNTIYF. CDR3 sequence (DNA): TGTGCCAGCAGGGGACAGGCTGGAAACACCATATATTTT. Filled out from reference TRBV28 and TRBJ1-3, the complete variable domain reads DVKVTQSSRYLVKRTGEKVFLECVQDMDHENMFWYRQDPGLGLRLIYFSYDVKMKEKGDIPEGYSVSREKKERFSLILESASTNQTSMYLCASRGQAGNTIYFGEGSWLTVV.

V gene TRBV7-9 combines with J gene TRBJ1-1; TRBD1 might be the D (6 bases). CDR3 length: 15 amino acids. The germline V gene has CDR1 SEHNR and CDR2 FQNEAQ (reference sequence). The V end lost 5 bases, the J end lost 3 bases, and 16 bases lay between the germline ends. The DNA for the CDR3 is TGTGCCAGCAGCGTCAACAGTGAGGGGGACACTGAAGCTTTCTTT. Encoded protein: CASSVNSEGDTEAFF.

The rearrangement uses TRBV28 and TRBJ1-5; 9 positions agree with TRBD1. The V gene's germline CDR1 is MDHEN and CDR2 SYDVKM. J gave up 2 bases and V 5 bases, and 16 bases lay outside the gene matches. This CDR3 has 19 amino acids. The CDR3 loop reads CASSADRDRDLWGNQPQHF. The CDR3 DNA reads TGTGCCAGCAGTGCTGACCGGGACAGGGACCTTTGGGGCAATCAGCCCCAGCATTTT.

The chain recombines TRBV7-6 with TRBJ2-7, with 8 bases identical to TRBD1. From germline, CDR1 is SGHVS and CDR2 FNYEAQ. This CDR3 spans 15 amino acids. The V segment lost 2 bases and the J segment 4 bases; nucleotides outside the gene matches: 7. CDR3 protein: CASSLQGAAEYEQYF. The CDR3 DNA follows: TGTGCCAGCAGCTTACAGGGGGCGGCGGAATACGAGCAGTACTTC.

This chain joins TRBV6-5 and TRBJ2-3, with D possibly matching TRBD2 (6 bases). V dropped 0 bases and J dropped 0 bases, with 10 bases sitting between them. The germline V gene has CDR1 MNHEY and CDR2 SVGAGI. The CDR3 totals 16 residues. The chain's CDR3 is CASSYSPSASTDTQYF. In DNA, the CDR3 is TGTGCCAGCAGTTACTCACCTAGCGCTAGCACAGATACGCAGTATTTT.

The rearrangement links TRBV27 to TRBJ1-5, with 10 bases fitting TRBD1. Germline V CDR1 and CDR2: MNHEY, SMNVEV (reference sequence). There are 15 residues in the CDR3. J lost 2 bases, V lost 8 bases, and 6 bases had no gene match. CDR3 sequence: CASWTGGKGNQPQHF. CDR3 DNA: TGTGCCAGCTGGACAGGGGGAAAAGGCAATCAGCCCCAGCATTTT.

This chain joins TRBV29-1 and TRBJ1-1; no reliable D call. Germline V gene sequence: CDR1 SQVTM, CDR2 ANQGSEA. The CDR3 consists of 13 residues. Between the trimmed V and J ends, which lost 5 bases and 1 base, there was a span of 11 bases. This CDR3 reads CSVSRVPNTEAFF. In DNA, the CDR3 is TGCAGCGTTTCCCGCGTCCCGAACACTGAAGCTTTCTTT.

Only a few counts were recorded for this clone. Here the CDR3 reads CASSESKGDKAFF. CDR3 nucleotides: TGTGCCAGCAGTGAATCTAAGGGAGATAAAGCTTTCTTT. The V gene is TRBV25-1, the J gene TRBJ1-1; D uncertain. This CDR3 comprises 13 residues. Trimming took off 1 base at V and 9 bases at J, with 12 bases between the two ends. Germline CDR1 is MGHDK and CDR2 is SYGVNS.